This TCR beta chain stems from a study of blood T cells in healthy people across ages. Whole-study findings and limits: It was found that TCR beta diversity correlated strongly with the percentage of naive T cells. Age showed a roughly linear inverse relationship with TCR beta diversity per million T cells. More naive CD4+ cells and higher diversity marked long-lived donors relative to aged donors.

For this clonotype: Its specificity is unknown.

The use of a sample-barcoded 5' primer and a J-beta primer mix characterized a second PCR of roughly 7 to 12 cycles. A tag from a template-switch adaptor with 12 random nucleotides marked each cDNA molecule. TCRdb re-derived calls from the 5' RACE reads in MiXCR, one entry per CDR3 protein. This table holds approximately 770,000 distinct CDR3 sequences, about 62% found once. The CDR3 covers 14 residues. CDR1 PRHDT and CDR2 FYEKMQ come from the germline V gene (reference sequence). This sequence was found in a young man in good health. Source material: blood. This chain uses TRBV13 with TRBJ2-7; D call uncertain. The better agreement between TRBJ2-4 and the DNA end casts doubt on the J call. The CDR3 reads CASSLGDSGNIQYF. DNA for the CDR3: TGTGCCAGCAGCTTAGGTGACTCAGGAAACATTCAGTACTTC.